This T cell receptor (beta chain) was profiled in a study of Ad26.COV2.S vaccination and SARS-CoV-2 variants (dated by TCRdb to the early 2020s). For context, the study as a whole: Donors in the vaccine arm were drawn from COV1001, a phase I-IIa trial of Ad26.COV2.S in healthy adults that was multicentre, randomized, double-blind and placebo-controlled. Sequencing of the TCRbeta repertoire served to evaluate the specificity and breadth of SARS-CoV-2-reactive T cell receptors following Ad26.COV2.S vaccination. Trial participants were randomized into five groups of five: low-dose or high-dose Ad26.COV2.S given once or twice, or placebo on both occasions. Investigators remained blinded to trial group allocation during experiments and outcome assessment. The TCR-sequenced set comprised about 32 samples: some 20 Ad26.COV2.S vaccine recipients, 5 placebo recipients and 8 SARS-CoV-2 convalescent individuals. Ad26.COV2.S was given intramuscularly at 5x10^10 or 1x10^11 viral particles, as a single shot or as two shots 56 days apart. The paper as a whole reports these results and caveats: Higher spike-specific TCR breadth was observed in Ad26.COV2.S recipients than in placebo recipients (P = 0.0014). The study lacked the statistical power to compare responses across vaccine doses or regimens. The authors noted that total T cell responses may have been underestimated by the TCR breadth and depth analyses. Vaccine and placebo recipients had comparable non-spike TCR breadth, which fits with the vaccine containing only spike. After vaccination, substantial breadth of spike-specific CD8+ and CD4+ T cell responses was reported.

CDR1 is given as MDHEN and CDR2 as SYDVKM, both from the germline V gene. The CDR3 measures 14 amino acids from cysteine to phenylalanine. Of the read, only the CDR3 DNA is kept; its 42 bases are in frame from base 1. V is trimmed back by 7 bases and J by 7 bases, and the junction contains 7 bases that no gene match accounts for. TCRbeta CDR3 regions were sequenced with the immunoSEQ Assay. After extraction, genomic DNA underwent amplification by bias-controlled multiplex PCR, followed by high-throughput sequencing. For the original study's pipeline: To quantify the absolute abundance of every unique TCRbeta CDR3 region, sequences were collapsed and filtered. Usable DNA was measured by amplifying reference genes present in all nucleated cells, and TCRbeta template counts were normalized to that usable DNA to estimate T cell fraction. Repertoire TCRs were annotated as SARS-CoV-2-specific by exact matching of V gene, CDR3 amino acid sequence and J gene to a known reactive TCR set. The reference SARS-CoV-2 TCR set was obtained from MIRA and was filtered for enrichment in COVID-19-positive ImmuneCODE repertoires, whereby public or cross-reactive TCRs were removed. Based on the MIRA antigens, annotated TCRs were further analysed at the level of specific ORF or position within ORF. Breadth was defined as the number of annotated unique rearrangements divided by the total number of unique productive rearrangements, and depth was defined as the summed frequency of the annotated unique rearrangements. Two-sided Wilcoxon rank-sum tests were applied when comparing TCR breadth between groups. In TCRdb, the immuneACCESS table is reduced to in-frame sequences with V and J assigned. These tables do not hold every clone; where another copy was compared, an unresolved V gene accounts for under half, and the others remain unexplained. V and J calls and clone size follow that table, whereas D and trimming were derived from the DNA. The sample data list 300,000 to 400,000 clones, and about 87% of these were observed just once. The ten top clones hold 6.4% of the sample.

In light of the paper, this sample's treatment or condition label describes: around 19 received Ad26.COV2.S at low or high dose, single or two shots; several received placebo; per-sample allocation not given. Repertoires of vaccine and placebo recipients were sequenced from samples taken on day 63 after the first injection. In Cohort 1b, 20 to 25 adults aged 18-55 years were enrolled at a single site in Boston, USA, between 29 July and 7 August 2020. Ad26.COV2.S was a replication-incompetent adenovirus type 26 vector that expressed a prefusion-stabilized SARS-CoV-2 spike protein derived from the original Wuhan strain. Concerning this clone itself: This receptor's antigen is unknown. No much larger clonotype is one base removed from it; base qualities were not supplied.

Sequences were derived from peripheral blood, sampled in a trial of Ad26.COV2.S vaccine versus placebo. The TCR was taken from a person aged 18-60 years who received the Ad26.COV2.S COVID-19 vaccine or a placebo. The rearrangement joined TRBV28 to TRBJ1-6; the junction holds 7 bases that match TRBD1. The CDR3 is CASIRQGLNSPLHF. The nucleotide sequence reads TGTGCCAGCATCCGACAGGGCCTAAATTCACCCCTCCACTTT.